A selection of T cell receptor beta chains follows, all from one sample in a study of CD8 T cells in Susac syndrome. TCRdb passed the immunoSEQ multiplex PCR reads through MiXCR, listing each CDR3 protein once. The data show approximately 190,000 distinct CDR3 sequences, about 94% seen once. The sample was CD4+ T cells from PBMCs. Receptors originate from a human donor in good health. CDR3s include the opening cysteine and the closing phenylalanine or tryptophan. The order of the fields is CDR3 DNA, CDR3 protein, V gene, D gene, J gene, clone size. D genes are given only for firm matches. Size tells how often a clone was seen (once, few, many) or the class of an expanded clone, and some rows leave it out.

DNA: TGTGCCAGCTCACCACGGGCCGGGGAGCTGTTTTTT
CDR3: CASSPRAGELFF
V: TRBV18
D: -
J: TRBJ2-2
size: -

DNA: TGTGCCAGCAGTTTATCTCCGGGGGGCGCAGATACGCAGTATTTT
CDR3: CASSLSPGGADTQYF
V: TRBV28
D: -
J: TRBJ2-3
size: -

DNA: TGTGCCAGCAGCCAAGACCAGGTGGGCTCACCCCTCCACTTT
CDR3: CASSQDQVGSPLHF
V: TRBV14
D: -
J: TRBJ1-6
size: -

DNA: TGTGCCAGCAGCTGGCAAAGAGAAGCTTTCTTT
CDR3: CASSWQREAFF
V: TRBV7-9
D: -
J: TRBJ1-1
size: -

DNA: TGCGCCAGCAGTTCCGGAGGGCGGGGGGCCGACTCCTACGAGCAGTACTTC
CDR3: CASSSGGRGADSYEQYF
V: TRBV5-1
D: TRBD2
J: TRBJ2-7
size: -

DNA: TGCAGTGCTAGGCTGGACTTTTCCCCACAAGAGACCCAGTACTTC
CDR3: CSARLDFSPQETQYF
V: TRBV20-1
D: -
J: TRBJ2-5
size: -

DNA: TGTGCCAGCAGCGAAGACCGCTGGGGGTATGGCTACACCTTC
CDR3: CASSEDRWGYGYTF
V: TRBV7-9
D: -
J: TRBJ1-2
size: -

DNA: TGTGCCAGCAGTTTGGGCGGGGGGGGCCTCAATGAGCAGTTCTTC
CDR3: CASSLGGGGLNEQFF
V: TRBV28
D: TRBD2
J: TRBJ2-1
size: -

DNA: TGTGCCAGCACGGAGGACAGGGGCATAGGACGGGAAAAACTGTTTTTT
CDR3: CASTEDRGIGREKLFF
V: TRBV2
D: TRBD1
J: TRBJ1-4
size: -

DNA: TGCAGTGCGGGGGGTTACAGGGACCAAGAGACCCAGTACTTC
CDR3: CSAGGYRDQETQYF
V: TRBV20-1
D: -
J: TRBJ2-5
size: -

DNA: TGTGCCAGCAGTTTAGCGGGGATAGAGACCCAGTACTTC
CDR3: CASSLAGIETQYF
V: TRBV28
D: -
J: TRBJ2-5
size: few

DNA: TGTGCCAGCAGCTTAAAAGGGCAGGGGGCATGGACCGGGGAGCTGTTTTTT
CDR3: CASSLKGQGAWTGELFF
V: TRBV7-8
D: TRBD1
J: TRBJ2-2
size: -

DNA: TGTGCCAGTAGTGGGGGGGACAAAGTCTACGAGCAGTACTTC
CDR3: CASSGGDKVYEQYF
V: TRBV19
D: -
J: TRBJ2-7
size: -

DNA: TGTGCCAGCAGCCTTACAGGGGGCCCCCTCAATTCACCCCTCCACTTT
CDR3: CASSLTGGPLNSPLHF
V: TRBV7-2
D: TRBD1
J: TRBJ1-6
size: -

DNA: TGCGCCAGCAGCCAAGATGTCGGGGGTAAAGCCAAAAACATTCAGTACTTC
CDR3: CASSQDVGGKAKNIQYF
V: TRBV4-1
D: -
J: TRBJ2-4
size: -

DNA: TGCAGTGCTTCTTGGACAGGGTTGGGTGGCTACACCTTC
CDR3: CSASWTGLGGYTF
V: TRBV20-1
D: TRBD1
J: TRBJ1-2
size: -

DNA: TGTGCCAGCAGTGGCATCATTGGGGACCGTAACATTCAGTACTTC
CDR3: CASSGIIGDRNIQYF
V: TRBV6-1
D: -
J: TRBJ2-4
size: -

DNA: TGTGCTAGCAGCTTAGCCCCAGTGGGGAGGCAGTTCTTC
CDR3: CASSLAPVGRQFF
V: TRBV7-7
D: -
J: TRBJ2-1
size: -

DNA: TGTGCCACCACCAAAGATGACACTGAAGCTTTCTTT
CDR3: CATTKDDTEAFF
V: TRBV15
D: -
J: TRBJ1-1
size: -

DNA: TGTGCCAGTAGCGATCAGGGTTCAGGCGAGCAGTACTTC
CDR3: CASSDQGSGEQYF
V: TRBV19
D: -
J: TRBJ2-7
size: -

DNA: TGTGCTAGCAGCCGTGCTCTGGGACGAGATACGCAGTATTTT
CDR3: CASSRALGRDTQYF
V: TRBV7-7
D: -
J: TRBJ2-3
size: -

DNA: TGTGCCAGCAGCCTTTCTTCCCTGTTCTTC
CDR3: CASSLSSLFF
V: TRBV7-9
D: -
J: TRBJ2-1
size: -

DNA: TGTGCCAGCTCACCAACTCAAGAGACCCAGTACTTC
CDR3: CASSPTQETQYF
V: TRBV18
D: -
J: TRBJ2-5
size: -

DNA: TGTGCCAGCCCCTTAAGGACCTACGAGCAGTACTTC
CDR3: CASPLRTYEQYF
V: TRBV12-3/TRBV12-4
D: -
J: TRBJ2-7
size: -

DNA: TGTGCCAGCAGCCTAAGGACAGGGGCGACATCAGCTAACTATGGCTACACCTTC
CDR3: CASSLRTGATSANYGYTF
V: TRBV12-3/TRBV12-4
D: TRBD1
J: TRBJ1-2
size: -

DNA: TGCGCCAGCAGCTTGGGACTGGACAGCACCTACACCGGGGAGCTTTTTTTT
CDR3: CASSLGLDSTYTGELFF
V: TRBV5-1
D: -
J: TRBJ2-2
size: -

DNA: TGCAGTGCTTTGAGTTTCCAAGAGACCCAGTACTTC
CDR3: CSALSFQETQYF
V: TRBV20-1
D: -
J: TRBJ2-5
size: -

DNA: TGTGCCAGCAGCCAAGATTCTAGGGGTAATTCACCCCTCCACTTT
CDR3: CASSQDSRGNSPLHF
V: TRBV3-1
D: -
J: TRBJ1-6
size: -

DNA: TGCAGTGCTAGGGTCGGTGAAAAACTGTTTTTT
CDR3: CSARVGEKLFF
V: TRBV20-1
D: -
J: TRBJ1-4
size: -

DNA: TGCGCCAGCAGCCCTCGGGGGGGGCGTGAAGCTTTCTTT
CDR3: CASSPRGGREAFF
V: TRBV4-3
D: -
J: TRBJ1-1
size: -

DNA: TGTGCCAGCGCGACGGCCTCTGGGGCCAACGTCCTGACTTTC
CDR3: CASATASGANVLTF
V: TRBV6-2/TRBV6-3
D: -
J: TRBJ2-6
size: -

DNA: TGTGCCAGTAGCCCCGCAGGGGATCATGGCTACACCTTC
CDR3: CASSPAGDHGYTF
V: TRBV19
D: -
J: TRBJ1-2
size: -

DNA: TGTGCCAGCAGCTTAGTTGGATTTAATTCACCCCTCCACTTT
CDR3: CASSLVGFNSPLHF
V: TRBV7-2
D: -
J: TRBJ1-6
size: -

DNA: TGTGCCAGTCATCCCTTAGGGGGGGCCCGTTCCCACTACGAGCAGTACTTC
CDR3: CASHPLGGARSHYEQYF
V: TRBV19
D: -
J: TRBJ2-7
size: -

DNA: TGTGCCAGTAGTATGATGAGAAGAGGCGAGACCCAGTACTTC
CDR3: CASSMMRRGETQYF
V: TRBV19
D: -
J: TRBJ2-5
size: -

DNA: TGTGCCAGCAGCCTGGACATCTCTGGAAACACCATATATTTT
CDR3: CASSLDISGNTIYF
V: TRBV3-1
D: -
J: TRBJ1-3
size: -

DNA: TGTGCCAGCAGTAACCCCGGTGGAATGAACACTGAAGCTTTCTTT
CDR3: CASSNPGGMNTEAFF
V: TRBV28
D: -
J: TRBJ1-1
size: once

DNA: TGCGCCAGCAGCCAAGATAGGACCACCGCCCAGCCCCAGCATTTT
CDR3: CASSQDRTTAQPQHF
V: TRBV4-1
D: -
J: TRBJ1-5
size: -

DNA: TGTGCCAGTCAACGGGATCCTTCCTACAATGAGCAGTTCTTC
CDR3: CASQRDPSYNEQFF
V: TRBV6-1
D: -
J: TRBJ2-1
size: -

DNA: TGTGCCAGCAGCTTGGACCGCACAGATACGCAGTATTTT
CDR3: CASSLDRTDTQYF
V: TRBV7-9
D: -
J: TRBJ2-3
size: -

DNA: TGTGCCAGCAGCTCGATGGGACAGGGCGGTAACACTGAAGCTTTCTTT
CDR3: CASSSMGQGGNTEAFF
V: TRBV5-6
D: TRBD1
J: TRBJ1-1
size: -

DNA: TGTGCCAGCGGGTCTTGGGGGACAGCGGAAGAGACCCAGTACTTC
CDR3: CASGSWGTAEETQYF
V: TRBV6-2/TRBV6-3
D: TRBD1
J: TRBJ2-5
size: -

DNA: TGTGCCTGGAGTTGGGGGGGCTTGAACACTGAAGCTTTCTTT
CDR3: CAWSWGGLNTEAFF
V: TRBV30
D: -
J: TRBJ1-1
size: -

DNA: TGCGCCAGCAGCTTGGGGTCCCGATCGGGACCCCCTTGGAGCGAGCAGTACTTC
CDR3: CASSLGSRSGPPWSEQYF
V: TRBV5-1
D: -
J: TRBJ2-7
size: -

DNA: TGTGCCAGCAGCCCCCGCGGGGGGGCCATCAATGAGCAGTTCTTC
CDR3: CASSPRGGAINEQFF
V: TRBV7-9
D: TRBD2
J: TRBJ2-1
size: -

DNA: TGCGCCAGCAGCTTGGACGGACAGGTGAACTATGGCTACACCTTC
CDR3: CASSLDGQVNYGYTF
V: TRBV5-1
D: TRBD1
J: TRBJ1-2
size: -

DNA: TGTGCCAGCAGCTTCGGAACGAACACCGGGGAGCTGTTTTTT
CDR3: CASSFGTNTGELFF
V: TRBV7-2
D: -
J: TRBJ2-2
size: few

DNA: TGCGCCAGCAGCTTGGGGACAGTGGATGGCTACACCTTC
CDR3: CASSLGTVDGYTF
V: TRBV5-1
D: -
J: TRBJ1-2
size: -